This entry concerns a single T cell receptor beta chain. Its specificity is unknown. The CDR3 has 17 amino acids. Germline assignment: CDR1 SGHAT and CDR2 FQNNGV. After removal of 1 base from V and 14 bases from J, the junction contained 20 bases not matched to a gene. The data belong to a study of response to subunit inactivated influenza vaccine. Findings and limits, study-wide: The authors proposed limited new T cell recruitment per seasonal influenza vaccination.

TCRdb reanalysed the RT-PCR reads using MiXCR and keeps one entry per CDR3 protein. The sample comprises approximately 570,000 distinct CDR3 sequences, approximately 7.6% of which are singletons, and 10% to 15% rests with the top ten. This chain uses TRBV11-2 with TRBJ2-3; 8 nucleotides agree with TRBD2. The specimen comprised PBMCs from blood, sampled roughly 24 months after vaccination. This clonotype was sampled from a man aged 50-75 years who received an inactivated influenza vaccine. The DNA for the CDR3 is TGTGCCAGCAGCTTAGTTCGTGGGGAGGGTGCGGTAGCGGGATTGTATTTT. This gives the protein CASSLVRGEGAVAGLYF.